These 19 T cell receptor beta chains were all obtained from the same sample, sequenced in a study of cytomegalovirus exposure and HLA in healthy donors. Amplification used 60 Vbeta primers and 13 Jbeta primers. Only in-frame clones appear in the TCRdb table, and some are missing; sequencing was by immunoSEQ multiplex PCR. The top ten clones hold roughly 1.9% of a sample with approximately 150,000 clones, roughly 80% of them seen once. Sequenced: PBMCs. The receptor source for this set is a human donor in good health.

V usage is TRBV2 and J usage is TRBJ2-7; 8 bases are shared with TRBD1. Germline CDR1 is SNHLY and CDR2 is FYNNEI. The CDR3 runs 13 residues. The junction had 4 bases not matched to a gene; V was cut back by 7 bases and J by 2 bases. The CDR3 region is CASIQTGAYEQYF. DNA of the CDR3: TGTGCCAGCATACAGACAGGGGCCTACGAGCAGTACTTC.

The chain joins TRBV30 to TRBJ1-5, with D hard to call. This CDR3 contains 13 residues. The V gene lost 5 bases and the J gene lost 0 bases, with 8 bases spanning the gap. In germline, CDR1 is GTSNPN, CDR2 SVGIG (reference sequence). The CDR3 DNA reads TGTGCCTGGTCGGAGAGTAGCAATCAGCCCCAGCATTTT. Residues: CAWSESSNQPQHF. The whole variable domain, filled in from reference TRBV30 and TRBJ1-5, reads SQTIHQWPATLVQPVGSPLSLECTVEGTSNPNLYWYRQAAGRGLQLLFYSVGIGQISSEVPQNLSASRPQDRQFILSSKKLLLSDSGFYLCAWSESSNQPQHFGDGTRLSIL.

This rearrangement joins TRBV7-2 to TRBJ1-1; D is perhaps TRBD1 (5 bases). Germline CDR1 reads SGHTA; CDR2 reads FQGNSA. CDR3 size: 15 residues. The V and J ends lost 3 bases and 3 bases respectively, with 14 bases between them. In DNA, the CDR3 is TGTGCCAGCAGCTTTCGTGGAGGGGAGCACACTGAAGCTTTCTTT. It specifies CASSFRGGEHTEAFF.

As concerns this clone: One end of the junction does not line up with germline, which may come from a read error. The J gene is TRBJ2-6, the V gene TRBV7-9; 9 bases agree with TRBD1. CDR1 SEHNR and CDR2 FQNEAQ come from the germline V gene (reference sequence). The CDR3 is 19 amino acids. CDR3 region: CSSRPPGTGTSPGANVLTF. For the CDR3, the DNA is TGTTCCAGCAGGCCTCCCGGGACAGGGACCTCCCCTGGGGCCAACGTCCTGACTTTC.

The rearrangement joins TRBV2 to TRBJ1-2; perhaps TRBD1 as D (5 bases). Germline loops: CDR1 SNHLY, CDR2 FYNNEI. The V gene lost 6 bases and the J gene lost 5 bases, with 10 bases spanning the gap. The CDR3 is 12 amino acids. The CDR3, as DNA: TGTGCCAGCAGGACAGAGGAATATGGCTACACCTTC. This sequence encodes CASRTEEYGYTF.

The rearrangement links TRBV19 to TRBJ2-2; D is uncertain. The CDR3 loop spans 14 amino acids. Germline lookup yields CDR1 LNHDA and CDR2 SQIVND (reference sequence). Trimming pared 0 bases from V and 1 base from J, leaving 3 bases between. The CDR3: CASSIDGNTGELFF. Written as DNA, the CDR3 is TGTGCCAGTAGTATAGACGGGAACACCGGGGAGCTGTTTTTT.

The V and J genes are TRBV9 and TRBJ1-2; 10 nucleotides match TRBD1. The trim removed 4 bases at V and 7 bases at J, leaving 10 bases unmatched. The CDR3 runs 15 residues. Germline CDR1 is SGDLS and CDR2 is YYNGEE. CDR3 bases: TGTGCCAGCAGCACCCGGACAGGGGGAGGTGGTGGCTACACCTTC. Translating gives CASSTRTGGGGGYTF.

The chain employs TRBV2 and TRBJ1-2; 7 bases are a match to TRBD1. Germline V gene sequence: CDR1 SNHLY, CDR2 FYNNEI. The junction had 8 bases not matched to a gene; V was cut back by 2 bases and J by 8 bases. CDR3 length equals 14 residues. The CDR3 DNA reads TGTGCCAGCAGTGAATATGGCGGACAGGCCGGCTACACCTTC. Translating it yields CASSEYGGQAGYTF. The whole variable domain, filled in from reference TRBV2 and TRBJ1-2, reads EPEVTQTPSHQVTQMGQEVILRCVPISNHLYFYWYRQILGQKVEFLVSFYNNEISEKSEIFDDQFSVERPDGSNFTLKIRSTKLEDSAMYFCASSEYGGQAGYTFGSGTRLTVV.

This clone appeared a single time. The V gene is TRBV5-3, the J gene TRBJ1-1, with a possible D match to TRBD1 (6 bases). TRBV5-3 counts as an open reading frame of uncertain function. The CDR3 totals 12 residues. V was trimmed by 9 bases and J by 6 bases, leaving 15 bases between them. The CDR3 loop reads CATPHRAPEAFF. DNA for the CDR3: TGTGCCACGCCGCACAGGGCACCTGAAGCTTTCTTT.

The chain recombines TRBV7-9 with TRBJ1-1; D unclear. V was shortened by 6 bases and J by 8 bases, with 10 bases between the two germline ends. The CDR3 is 11 amino acids. Germline V gene data show CDR1 as SEHNR and CDR2 as FQNEAQ (reference sequence). The CDR3 coding sequence is TGTGCCAGCAGACCGGTCGAAGAAGCTTTCTTT. Encoded protein: CASRPVEEAFF. The variable domain in full, completed from reference TRBV7-9 and TRBJ1-1, reads DTGVSQNPRHKITKRGQNVTFRCDPISEHNRLYWYRQTLGQGPEFLTYFQNEAQLEKSRLLSDRFSAERPKGSFSTLEIQRTEQGDSAMYLCASRPVEEAFFGQGTRLTVV.

In DNA, the CDR3 is TGTGCCAGCAGCATGGACGGGTCTGGAAACACCATATATTTT. It encodes CASSMDGSGNTIYF. The J gene is TRBJ1-3, the V gene TRBV5-4, with D unresolved. The germline V gene encodes CDR1 SGHNT and CDR2 YYREEE (reference sequence). There are 14 residues in the CDR3. The V end lost 4 bases, the J end lost 1 base, and 9 bases lay between the germline ends.

V and J are TRBV9 and TRBJ2-2; D unclear. Germline V gene lookup returns CDR1 SGDLS and CDR2 YYNGEE. The CDR3 loop spans 14 amino acids. The V end was cut by 0 bases, the J end by 7 bases, with 10 bases between. The CDR3 coding sequence is TGTGCCAGCAGCGTAGCCTCACTTAACGGGGAGCTGTTTTTT. Translation: CASSVASLNGELFF.

The V gene is TRBV10-3, the J gene TRBJ2-1, with D possibly matching TRBD1 (5 bases). This CDR3 region has 14 residues. Trimming took 0 bases from V and 6 from J, leaving 9 bases between them. CDR1 and CDR2 from the germline V gene are ENHRY and SYGVKD. As DNA, the CDR3 is TGTGCCATCAGTGAGTCGGAGACAGTCAATGAGCAGTTCTTC. This sequence encodes CAISESETVNEQFF.

V usage is TRBV6-5 and J usage is TRBJ2-1; 9 bases align to TRBD1. There are 15 residues in the CDR3. V gave up 4 bases and J gave up 5 bases; unmatched junction bases: 6. Germline-derived CDR1 and CDR2 are MNHEY and SVGAGI. CDR3 protein: CASSLRDRANNEQFF. In nucleotides, the CDR3 is TGTGCCAGCAGTTTACGGGACAGGGCAAACAATGAGCAGTTCTTC.

This sequence joins TRBV27 and TRBJ2-1; TRBD2 matches 11 bases. CDR1 MNHEY and CDR2 SMNVEV come from the germline V gene (reference sequence). This CDR3 spans 16 amino acids. V lost 5 bases to trimming and J lost 4 bases; unmatched junction nucleotides: 7. The CDR3 DNA is TGTGCCAGCAGTGCGGCTAGCGGGGGGTCATACAATGAGCAGTTCTTC. It is translated as CASSAASGGSYNEQFF.

The J gene is TRBJ2-3, the V gene TRBV6-6; D is undetermined. This CDR3 has 16 amino acids. Germline V gene lookup returns CDR1 MNHNY and CDR2 SVGAGI (reference sequence). The V and J ends lost 0 bases and 2 bases respectively, with 12 bases between them. The CDR3: CASSYSGRRNTDTQYF. The CDR3 DNA follows: TGTGCCAGCAGTTACTCGGGTCGGCGGAACACAGATACGCAGTATTTT.

In nucleotides, the CDR3 is TGTGCCAGCAGCTGGCGGGTGCGGGATAATGAGCAGTTCTTC. It encodes CASSWRVRDNEQFF. This chain connects TRBV7-6 to TRBJ2-1; D possibly corresponds to TRBD2 (6 bases). The germline gives CDR1 SGHVS, CDR2 FNYEAQ. The CDR3 is made up of 14 amino acids. V lost 4 bases and J 7 bases, leaving 14 bases between the germline ends.

This chain connects TRBV12-5 to TRBJ1-3, with a weak D call TRBD1 (6 bases). Trimming removed 6 bases at V and 4 bases at J, with 13 bases between. Germline V gene sequence: CDR1 LGHNT, CDR2 FRNRAP. The CDR3 is made up of 14 amino acids. The CDR3 nucleotides read TGTGCTAGTGGCAAAGGGACATACGGAAACACCATATATTTT. Amino acids: CASGKGTYGNTIYF.

This rearrangement joins TRBV5-4 to TRBJ1-2, with 10 bases identical to TRBD1. J lost 2 bases, V lost 3 bases, and 1 base had no gene match. The length of the CDR3 is 14 residues. CDR1 is SGHNT and CDR2 is YYREEE in the germline V gene (reference sequence). CDR3 DNA sequence: TGTGCCAGCAGCTGGACAGGGGGGAACTATGGCTACACCTTC. Amino acid sequence: CASSWTGGNYGYTF.